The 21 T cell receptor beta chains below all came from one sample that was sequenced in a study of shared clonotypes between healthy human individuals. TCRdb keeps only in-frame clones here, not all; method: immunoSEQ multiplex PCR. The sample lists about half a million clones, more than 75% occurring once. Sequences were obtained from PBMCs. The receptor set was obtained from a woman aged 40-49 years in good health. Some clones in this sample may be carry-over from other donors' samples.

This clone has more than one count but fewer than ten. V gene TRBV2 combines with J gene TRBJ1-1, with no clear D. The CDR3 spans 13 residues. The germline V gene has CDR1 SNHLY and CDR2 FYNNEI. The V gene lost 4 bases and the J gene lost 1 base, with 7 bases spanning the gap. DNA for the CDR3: TGTGCCAGCAGTGGCCAAAAGAACACTGAAGCTTTCTTT. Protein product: CASSGQKNTEAFF.

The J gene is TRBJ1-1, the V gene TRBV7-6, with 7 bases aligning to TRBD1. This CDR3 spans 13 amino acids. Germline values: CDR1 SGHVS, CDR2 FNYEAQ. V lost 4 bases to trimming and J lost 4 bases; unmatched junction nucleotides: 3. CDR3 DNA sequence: TGTGCCAGCAGCTCCCCAGGGGGCACTGAAGCTTTCTTT. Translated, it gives CASSSPGGTEAFF.

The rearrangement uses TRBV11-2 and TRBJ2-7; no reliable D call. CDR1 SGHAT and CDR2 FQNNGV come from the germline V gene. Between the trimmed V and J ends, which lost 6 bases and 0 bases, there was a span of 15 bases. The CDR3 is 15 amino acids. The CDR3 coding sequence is TGTGCCAGCAGTTCGGGTCCGGCTAGCTCCTACGAGCAGTACTTC. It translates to CASSSGPASSYEQYF.

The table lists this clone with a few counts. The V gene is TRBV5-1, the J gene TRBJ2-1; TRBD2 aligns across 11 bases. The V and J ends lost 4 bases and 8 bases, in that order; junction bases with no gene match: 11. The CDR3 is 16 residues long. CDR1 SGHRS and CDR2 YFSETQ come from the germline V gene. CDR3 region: CASSIQGTSGVDEQFF. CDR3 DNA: TGCGCCAGCAGCATCCAGGGGACTAGCGGAGTGGATGAGCAGTTCTTC.

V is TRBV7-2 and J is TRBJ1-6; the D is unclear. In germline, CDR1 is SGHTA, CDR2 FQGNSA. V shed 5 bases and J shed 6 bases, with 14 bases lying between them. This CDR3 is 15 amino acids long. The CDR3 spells CASSPRPGSNSPLHF. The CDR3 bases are TGTGCCAGCAGCCCGAGGCCGGGAAGTAATTCACCCCTCCACTTT.

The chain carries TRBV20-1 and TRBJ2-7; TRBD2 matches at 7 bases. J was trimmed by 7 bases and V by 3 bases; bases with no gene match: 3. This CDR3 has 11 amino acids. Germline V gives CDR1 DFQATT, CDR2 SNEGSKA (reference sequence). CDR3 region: CSARVGGEQYF. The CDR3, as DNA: TGCAGTGCTAGGGTCGGGGGGGAGCAGTACTTC.

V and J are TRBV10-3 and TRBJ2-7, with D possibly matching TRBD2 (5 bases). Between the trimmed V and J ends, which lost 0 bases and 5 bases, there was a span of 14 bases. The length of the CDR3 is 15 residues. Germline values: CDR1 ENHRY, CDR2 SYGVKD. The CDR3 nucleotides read TGTGCCATCAGTGAGTCAAGGGCCTCCGGGGACGAGCAGTACTTC. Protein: CAISESRASGDEQYF.

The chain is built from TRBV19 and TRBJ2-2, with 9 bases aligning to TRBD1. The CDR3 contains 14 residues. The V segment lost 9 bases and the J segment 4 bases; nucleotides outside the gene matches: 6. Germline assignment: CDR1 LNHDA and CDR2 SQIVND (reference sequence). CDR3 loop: CASTGGAGTGELFF. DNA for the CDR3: TGTGCCAGCACAGGGGGCGCGGGCACCGGGGAGCTGTTTTTT.

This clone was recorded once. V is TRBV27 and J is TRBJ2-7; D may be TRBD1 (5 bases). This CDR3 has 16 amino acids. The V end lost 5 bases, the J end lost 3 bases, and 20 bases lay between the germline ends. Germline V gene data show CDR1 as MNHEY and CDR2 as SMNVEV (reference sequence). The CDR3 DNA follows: TGTGCCAGCAGTCCCCTCCCAGGGCGCCTAATCTACGAGCAGTACTTC. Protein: CASSPLPGRLIYEQYF.

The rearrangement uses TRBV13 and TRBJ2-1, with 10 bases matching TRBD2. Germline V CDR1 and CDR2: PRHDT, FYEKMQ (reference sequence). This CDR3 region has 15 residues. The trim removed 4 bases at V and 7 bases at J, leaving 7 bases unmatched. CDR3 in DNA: TGTGCCAGCAGCTACCTAGCGGGAGAGGGTAATGAGCAGTTCTTC. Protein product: CASSYLAGEGNEQFF.

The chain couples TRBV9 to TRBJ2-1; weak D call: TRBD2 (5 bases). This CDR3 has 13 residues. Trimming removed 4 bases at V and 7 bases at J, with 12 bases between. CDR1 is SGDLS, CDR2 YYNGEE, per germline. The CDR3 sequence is CASSPDWQNEQFF. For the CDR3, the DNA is TGTGCCAGCAGCCCGGACTGGCAGAATGAGCAGTTCTTC.

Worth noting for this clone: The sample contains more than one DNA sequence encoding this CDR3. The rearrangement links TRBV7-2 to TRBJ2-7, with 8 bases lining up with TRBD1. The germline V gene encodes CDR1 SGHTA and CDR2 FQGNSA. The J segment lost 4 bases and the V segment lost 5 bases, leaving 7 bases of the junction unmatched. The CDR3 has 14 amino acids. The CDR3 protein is CASSQGQGGYEQYF. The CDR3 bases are TGTGCCAGCAGCCAAGGACAGGGTGGGTACGAGCAGTACTTC.

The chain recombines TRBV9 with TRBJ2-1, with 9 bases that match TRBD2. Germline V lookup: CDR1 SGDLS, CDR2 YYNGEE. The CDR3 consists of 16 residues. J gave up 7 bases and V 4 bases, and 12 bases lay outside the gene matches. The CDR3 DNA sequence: TGTGCCAGCAGCCGTAGCGGGAGAGGGGAGGGGAATGAGCAGTTCTTC. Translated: CASSRSGRGEGNEQFF.

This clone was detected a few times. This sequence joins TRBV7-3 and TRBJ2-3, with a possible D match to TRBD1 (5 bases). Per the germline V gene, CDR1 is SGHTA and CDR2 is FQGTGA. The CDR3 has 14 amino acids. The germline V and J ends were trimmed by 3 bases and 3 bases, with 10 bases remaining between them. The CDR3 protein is CASSLYSGTDTQYF. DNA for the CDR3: TGTGCCAGCAGCTTGTATTCAGGGACAGATACGCAGTATTTT.

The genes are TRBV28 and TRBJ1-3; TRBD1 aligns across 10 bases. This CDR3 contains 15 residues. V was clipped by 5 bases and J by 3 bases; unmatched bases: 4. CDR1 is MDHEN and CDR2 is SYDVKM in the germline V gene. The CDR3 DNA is TGTGCCAGCAGTCCCGGGACAGGGGTTGGAAACACCATATATTTT. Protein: CASSPGTGVGNTIYF.

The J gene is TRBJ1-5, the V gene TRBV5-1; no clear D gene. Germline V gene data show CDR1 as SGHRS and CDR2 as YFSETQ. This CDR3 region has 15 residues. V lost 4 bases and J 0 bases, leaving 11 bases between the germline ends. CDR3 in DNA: TGCGCCAGCAGCGAGGACGGCTTTAGCAATCAGCCCCAGCATTTT. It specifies CASSEDGFSNQPQHF.

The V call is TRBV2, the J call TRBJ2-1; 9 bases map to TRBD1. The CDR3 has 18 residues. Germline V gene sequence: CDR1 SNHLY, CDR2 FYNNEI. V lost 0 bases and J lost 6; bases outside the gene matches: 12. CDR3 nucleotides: TGTGCCAGCAGTGAAGCGCTTCTGGGACAGGGAGAAGTCAATGAGCAGTTCTTC. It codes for CASSEALLGQGEVNEQFF.

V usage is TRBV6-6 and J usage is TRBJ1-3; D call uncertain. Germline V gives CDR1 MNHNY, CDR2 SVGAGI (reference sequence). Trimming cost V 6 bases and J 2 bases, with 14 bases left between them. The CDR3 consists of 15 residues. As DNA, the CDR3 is TGTGCCAGCAGGGATACACGAAGGGCTGGAAACACCATATATTTT. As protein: CASRDTRRAGNTIYF.

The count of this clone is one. In DNA, the CDR3 is TGTGCCAGCAGTCGACAGGGGGCAGCTAACTATGGCTACACCTTC. It specifies CASSRQGAANYGYTF. V gene TRBV7-2 combines with J gene TRBJ1-2, with TRBD1 matching over 10 bases. From germline, CDR1 is SGHTA and CDR2 FQGNSA. The length of the CDR3 is 15 residues. With 6 bases clipped from V and 0 bases from J, the junction kept 4 bases outside the gene matches.

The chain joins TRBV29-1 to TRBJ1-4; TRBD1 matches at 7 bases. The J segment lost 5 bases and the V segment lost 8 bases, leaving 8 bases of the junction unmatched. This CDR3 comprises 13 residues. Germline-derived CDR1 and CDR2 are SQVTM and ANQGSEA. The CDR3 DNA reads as TGCAGCATCAGGGGACAGCTAAATGAAAAACTGTTTTTT. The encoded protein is CSIRGQLNEKLFF.

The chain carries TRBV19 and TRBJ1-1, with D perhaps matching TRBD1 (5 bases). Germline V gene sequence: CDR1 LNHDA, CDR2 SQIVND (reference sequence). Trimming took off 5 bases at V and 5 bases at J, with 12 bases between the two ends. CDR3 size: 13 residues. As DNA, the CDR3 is TGTGCCAGTAGTGCCGACAGAGAAACTGAAGCTTTCTTT. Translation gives CASSADRETEAFF.